Described below is a single TCR beta chain sequence and its context. TCRdb's table, derived via immunoSEQ multiplex PCR, lists solely in-frame clones and lacks some. The repertoire includes about 190,000 clones, about three quarters of them detected once, and about an eighth sits in the top ten. The sample is drawn from a study of blood T cell repertoires in COVID-19. Germline assignment: CDR1 MNHEY and CDR2 SMNVEV (reference sequence). CDR3 length equals 14 residues. Between the trimmed V and J ends, which lost 2 bases and 2 bases, there was a span of 10 bases. The sequence was collected from a woman aged 80 or older with COVID-19, enrolled during active disease. The chain is built from TRBV27 and TRBJ2-7; D is undetermined. Sample: peripheral blood. The CDR3 bases are TGTGCCAGCAGTTTAGGGCAGGTCCCCTACGAGCAGTACTTC. Translated: CASSLGQVPYEQYF.